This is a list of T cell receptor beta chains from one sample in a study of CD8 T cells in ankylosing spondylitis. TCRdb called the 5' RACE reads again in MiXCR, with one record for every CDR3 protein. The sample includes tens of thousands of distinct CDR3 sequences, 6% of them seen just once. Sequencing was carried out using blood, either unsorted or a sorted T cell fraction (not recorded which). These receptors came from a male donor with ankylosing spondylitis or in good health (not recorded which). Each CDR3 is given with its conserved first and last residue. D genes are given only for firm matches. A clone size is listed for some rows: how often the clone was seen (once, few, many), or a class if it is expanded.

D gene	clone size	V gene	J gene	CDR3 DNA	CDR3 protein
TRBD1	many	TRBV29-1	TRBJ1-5	TGCAGCGCTTCGGACAGGGTTGGCAATCAGCCCCAGCATTTT	CSASDRVGNQPQHF
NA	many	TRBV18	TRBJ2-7	TGTGCCAGCTCACCAGACAGGCAACCCTACGAGCAGTACTTC	CASSPDRQPYEQYF
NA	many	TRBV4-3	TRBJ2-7	TGCGCCAGCAGCCAAGGCTATCTCGGGCAGGGGACCTACGAGCAGTACTTC	CASSQGYLGQGTYEQYF
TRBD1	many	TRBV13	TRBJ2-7	TGTGCCAGCAGCTTTATCGGGACAGGGGACGAGCAGTACTTC	CASSFIGTGDEQYF
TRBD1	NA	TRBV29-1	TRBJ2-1	TGCAGCGTTGAAGATTGGAAAGGGGGCCAGCTGAGCTCCTACAATGAGCAGTTCTTC	CSVEDWKGGQLSSYNEQFF
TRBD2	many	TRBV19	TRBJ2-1	TGTGCCAGTAGTATAGAACCCGGGGGAGGGAATGAGCAGTTCTTC	CASSIEPGGGNEQFF
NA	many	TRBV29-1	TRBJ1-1	TGCAGCGTACAGGGTATTAATACTGAAGCTTTCTTT	CSVQGINTEAFF
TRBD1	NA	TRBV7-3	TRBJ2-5	TGTGCCAGCAGCTTATGGGGCAGGGGGCGGGAAGAGACCCAGTACTTC	CASSLWGRGREETQYF
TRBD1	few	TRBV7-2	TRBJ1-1	TGTGCCAGCAGCACCCGACAGGGGATGGCTGAAGCTTTCTTT	CASSTRQGMAEAFF
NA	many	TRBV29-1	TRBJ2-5	TGCAGCGTTGTTCAGGGCGGAGAAGAGACCCAGTACTTC	CSVVQGGEETQYF
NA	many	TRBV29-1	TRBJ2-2	TGCAGCGTTGGATCGGCCAACACCGGGGAGCTGTTTTTT	CSVGSANTGELFF
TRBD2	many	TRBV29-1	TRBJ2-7	TGCAGCGTTAACCCTAGCGGGAGTAACGAGCAGTACTTC	CSVNPSGSNEQYF
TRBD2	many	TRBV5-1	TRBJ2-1	TGCGCCAGCAGCTTGCGGTCGGGACTAGCGGGGTCGGCACGGAATGAGCAGTTCTTC	CASSLRSGLAGSARNEQFF
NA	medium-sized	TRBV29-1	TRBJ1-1	TGCAGCGTTGGGGGCGGGTGGGGCATGAACACTGAAGCTTTCTTT	CSVGGGWGMNTEAFF
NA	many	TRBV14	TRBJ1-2	TGTGCCAGCAGCCAAGGGACTACTTGGACGGGCTACACCTTC	CASSQGTTWTGYTF
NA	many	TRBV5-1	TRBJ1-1	TGCGCCAGCAGCTTGGTCGGGGGACGAGGGGACACTGAAGCTTTCTTT	CASSLVGGRGDTEAFF
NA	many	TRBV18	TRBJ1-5	TGTGCCAGCTCACCAACCCCAGGGTACAGCAATCAGCCCCAGCATTTT	CASSPTPGYSNQPQHF
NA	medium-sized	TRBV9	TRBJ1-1	TGTGCCAGCAGCACGGACGGCCGGAACACTGAAGCTTTCTTT	CASSTDGRNTEAFF
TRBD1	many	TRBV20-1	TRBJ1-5	TGCAGTGCTAGTCGACAGGGTTCGGCCGGTCAGCCCCAGCATTTT	CSASRQGSAGQPQHF
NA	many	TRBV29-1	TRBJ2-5	TGCAGCGTTGTCCGGCGGACCCAAGAGACCCAGTACTTC	CSVVRRTQETQYF
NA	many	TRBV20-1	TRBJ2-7	TGCAGGGTCCCCGGGACACGACGTCGCGAGCAGTACTTC	CRVPGTRRREQYF
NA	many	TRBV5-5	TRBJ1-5	TGTGCCAGCAGCCCCGAAGGGCAGGCCCGACAGCCCCAGCATTTT	CASSPEGQARQPQHF
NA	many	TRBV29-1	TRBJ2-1	TGCAGCGTTGAAGATGGGGGAAATGAGCAGTTCTTC	CSVEDGGNEQFF
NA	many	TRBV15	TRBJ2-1	TGTGCCACCAGCAGAGGGGGGGGCGCCTACAATGAGCAGTTCTTC	CATSRGGGAYNEQFF
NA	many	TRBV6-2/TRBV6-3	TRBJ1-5	TGTGCCAGCAACCTTCCAGGGAGGCCCCAGCATTTT	CASNLPGRPQHF
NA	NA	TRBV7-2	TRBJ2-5	TGTGCCAGCAGCTTCCATGACGTGTTTCGGGAAGAGACCCAGTACTTC	CASSFHDVFREETQYF
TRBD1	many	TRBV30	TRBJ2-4	TGTGCCTGGAGTGTTAAGGGGGCAAACATTCAGTACTTC	CAWSVKGANIQYF
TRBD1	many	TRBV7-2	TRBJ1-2	TGTGCCAGCAGCTTCGGGGGGTTAGGGGGCCGCTATGGCTACACCTTC	CASSFGGLGGRYGYTF
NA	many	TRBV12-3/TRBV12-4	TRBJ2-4	TGTGCCAGCAGTTTTATGGCAGCCAAAAACATTCAGTACTTC	CASSFMAAKNIQYF
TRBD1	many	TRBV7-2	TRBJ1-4	TGTGCCAGCAGCTTAATTTGGGACAGCACTAATGAAAAACTGTTTTTT	CASSLIWDSTNEKLFF
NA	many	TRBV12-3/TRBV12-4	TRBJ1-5	TGTGCCAGCAGTTTCGACAACAATCAGCCCCAGCATTTT	CASSFDNNQPQHF
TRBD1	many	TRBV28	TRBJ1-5	TGTGCCAGCAGTGGACAGGGTGATAGCAATCAGCCCCAGCATTTT	CASSGQGDSNQPQHF
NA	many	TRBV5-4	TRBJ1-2	TGTGCCAGCAGCCCCAAGAAGGCAGCCCTACTCTATGGCTACACCTTC	CASSPKKAALLYGYTF
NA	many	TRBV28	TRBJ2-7	TGTGCCAGCAGGTACCCCGGGATCGACTACGAGCAGTACTTC	CASRYPGIDYEQYF
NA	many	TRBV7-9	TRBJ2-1	TGTGCCAGCACCCCAGGGAGAAACAATGAGCAGTTCTTC	CASTPGRNNEQFF
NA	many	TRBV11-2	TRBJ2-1	TGTGCCACCTCCAGCGGGCCCCTTAAAGCCAATGAGCAGTTCTTC	CATSSGPLKANEQFF
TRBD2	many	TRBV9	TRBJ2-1	TGTGCCAGCAGCGTAGTGGGCGGGGGGGCCTACAATGAGCAGTTCTTC	CASSVVGGGAYNEQFF
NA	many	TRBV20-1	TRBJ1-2	TGCAGTGCTAGCAGGGCGGGCTATGGCTACACCTTC	CSASRAGYGYTF
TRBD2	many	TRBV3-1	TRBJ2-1	TGTGCCAGCAGCCAGAGGACTAGCGGGAGTGATGAGCAGTTCTTC	CASSQRTSGSDEQFF
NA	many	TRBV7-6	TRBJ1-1	TGTGCCAGCAGCCTTCGAGCGGGTGCGAACACTGAAGCTTTCTTT	CASSLRAGANTEAFF